A single TCR beta chain is shown here with its context. The same CDR3 also results from other DNA sequences found in this sample. The sample is drawn from a study of blood T cell repertoires in COVID-19. V was cut by 0 bases and J by 1 base, with 10 bases left in between. Germline values: CDR1 GTSNPN, CDR2 SVGIG (reference sequence). The CDR3 is 15 amino acids. Assay: immunoSEQ multiplex PCR; the TCRdb copy retains only in-frame clones and omits some. This table holds hundreds of thousands of clones, under 95% found once. The material sequenced was peripheral blood. The chain carries TRBV30 and TRBJ2-1; tentative D call: TRBD2 (6 bases). The clonotype was recovered from a woman between 18 and 30 years old who had recovered from COVID-19. The CDR3 reads CAWSVLARSYNEQFF. The CDR3 region has the DNA TGTGCCTGGAGTGTACTAGCTCGGTCCTACAATGAGCAGTTCTTC.